This TCR beta chain stems from a study of blood T cell repertoires in COVID-19. Study-level information: PBMCs, B-cell-depleted T cells, or T cells were the source of the cDNA or gDNA that made up the material.

The V gene's germline CDR1 is SQVTM and CDR2 ANQGSEA. CDR3 length: 13 amino acids. The junction had 4 bases not matched to a gene; V was cut back by 3 bases and J by 4 bases. The protocol was immunoSEQ multiplex PCR, while the TCRdb copy is restricted to in-frame clones and leaves out a portion. This sample yields a few hundred thousand clones, of which 85% are seen a single time; about 19% belongs to the top ten. This receptor was identified in a man aged 35 to 55 who had recovered from COVID-19. V is TRBV29-1 and J is TRBJ2-3; 7 bases match TRBD2. Source material: PBMCs or T cells enriched from blood (not recorded which). The CDR3 is CSVEAGEADTQYF. The CDR3 DNA reads TGCAGCGTTGAGGCGGGGGAAGCAGATACGCAGTATTTT.